One and the same sample provided the 13 T cell receptor beta chains below, sequenced in a study of T-cell reconstitution after alpha-beta-depleted transplantation in children. TCRbeta library construction was performed incorporating unique molecular identifiers. TCRdb processed the PCR reads anew with MiXCR; each CDR3 protein has one entry. The table includes 200,000 or so distinct CDR3 sequences, approximately 6% detected once. The material was PBMCs, obtained before TCRalphabeta/CD19-depleted stem cell transplant. Receptors were obtained from a girl under three years old with combined immunodeficiency, due to receive a stem cell transplant.

In this sample, this clonotype turned up many times. The chain has TRBV11-2 and TRBJ2-2, with D hard to call. Germline-derived CDR1 and CDR2 are SGHAT and FQNNGV. The CDR3 is 14 amino acids. V dropped 0 bases and J dropped 3 bases, with 5 bases sitting between them. In DNA, the CDR3 is TGTGCCAGCAGCTTAGATGTCCACACCGGGGAGCTGTTTTTT. This gives the protein CASSLDVHTGELFF.

Many counts were recorded for this clonotype. The CDR3 reads CASSLGPQGRGQFF. CDR3 coding DNA: TGTGCCAGCAGCTTAGGCCCTCAGGGGCGCGGGCAGTTCTTC. The chain uses TRBV7-8 and TRBJ2-1, with a weak D call TRBD1 (6 bases). Between the trimmed V and J ends, which lost 1 base and 12 bases, there was a span of 16 bases. Per the germline V gene, CDR1 is SGHVS and CDR2 is FQNEAQ. The CDR3 length is 14 residues.

This clonotype was recorded at least ten times. This chain joins TRBV29-1 and TRBJ2-5; 8 nucleotides align to TRBD1. CDR3 size: 14 residues. The J segment lost 2 bases and the V segment lost 6 bases, leaving 8 bases of the junction unmatched. The germline gives CDR1 SQVTM, CDR2 ANQGSEA. CDR3 sequence reads: CSVPETGDQETQYF. The DNA of the CDR3 is TGCAGCGTCCCGGAGACAGGGGATCAAGAGACCCAGTACTTC. The full variable domain, rest sourced from reference TRBV29-1 and TRBJ2-5, is SAVISQKPSRDICQRGTSLTIQCQVDSQVTMMFWYRQQPGQSLTLIATANQGSEATYESGFVIDKFPISRPNLTFSTLTVSNMSPEDSSIYLCSVPETGDQETQYFGPGTRLLVL.

This clonotype occurred many times. The CDR3 sequence: CASTSPGGGYTEAFF. The DNA for the CDR3 is TGTGCCAGCACCTCTCCAGGGGGCGGGTACACTGAAGCTTTCTTT. V gene TRBV28 combines with J gene TRBJ1-1; TRBD1 agrees at 8 bases. This CDR3 comprises 15 residues. Looked up from germline, CDR1 is MDHEN and CDR2 is SYDVKM. V gave up 7 bases and J gave up 3 bases; unmatched junction bases: 10.

This clonotype has at least ten counts. The gene calls are TRBV20-1 and TRBJ2-1; the D gene could be TRBD1 or TRBD2 (5 bases each). Germline V gene sequence: CDR1 DFQATT, CDR2 SNEGSKA (reference sequence). Deletions cut 0 bases from V and 12 bases from J, with 12 bases between. The CDR3 is made up of 12 amino acids. CDR3 protein: CSARDGDAGQFF. In DNA, the CDR3 is TGCAGTGCTAGAGATGGGGACGCTGGGCAGTTCTTC.

This clonotype was seen repeatedly, ten times or more. The rearrangement joins TRBV20-1 to TRBJ2-2; a possible D gene is TRBD1 (7 bases). CDR3 size: 14 residues. Germline V CDR1 and CDR2: DFQATT, SNEGSKA (reference sequence). Between the trimmed V and J ends, which lost 5 bases and 5 bases, there was a span of 15 bases. The CDR3 spells CSAPGGLGTGELFF. The CDR3 DNA reads as TGCAGTGCTCCAGGGGGGTTAGGAACCGGGGAGCTGTTTTTT.

This clonotype was counted ten times or more. The V gene is TRBV20-1, the J gene TRBJ1-1; D gene ambiguous. The CDR3 is 13 amino acids. V lost 0 bases and J lost 5, with 10 bases in between. Germline CDR1 is DFQATT and CDR2 is SNEGSKA (reference sequence). CDR3 loop: CSARDLVETEAFF. The CDR3, as DNA: TGCAGTGCTAGAGATCTGGTTGAGACTGAAGCTTTCTTT.

Ten or more counts support this clonotype. V and J are TRBV4-1 and TRBJ1-2, with unresolved D. Germline V gene sequence: CDR1 MGHRA, CDR2 YSYEKL. V lost 4 bases and J 4 bases, leaving 13 bases between the germline ends. This CDR3 comprises 14 residues. CDR3 sequence (DNA): TGCGCCAGCAGCCTCATAGACCGCTCCTATGGCTACACCTTC. This codes for CASSLIDRSYGYTF.

This clonotype was seen ten or more times. The chain joins TRBV7-2 to TRBJ2-7; D may match TRBD1 or TRBD2 (5 bases each). This CDR3 has 13 residues. Germline V gene sequence: CDR1 SGHTA, CDR2 FQGNSA. V was cut by 1 base and J by 8 bases, with 12 bases left in between. In DNA, the CDR3 is TGTGCCAGCAGCTTAGGGGGGAGCGTCAAGCAGTACTTC. This codes for CASSLGGSVKQYF.

This clonotype was recorded many times. The rearrangement uses TRBV4-1 and TRBJ1-5; D is unclear. Trimming removed 6 bases at V and 0 bases at J, with 15 bases between. CDR1 is MGHRA and CDR2 is YSYEKL in the germline V gene. The CDR3 is made up of 16 amino acids. CDR3 in DNA: TGCGCCAGCAGTCGCGGACCTGTATATAGCAATCAGCCCCAGCATTTT. Translated: CASSRGPVYSNQPQHF.

This clonotype was seen many times. The rearrangement links TRBV4-2 to TRBJ2-7, with TRBD2 identical over 15 bases. The length of the CDR3 is 16 residues. Germline V gene data show CDR1 as LGHNA and CDR2 as YNFKEQ. The V gene end was trimmed by 0 bases and the J gene end by 6 bases; junction bases not matched to a gene: 3. This CDR3 is CASSQEMGLAGGEQYF. The CDR3 nucleotides read TGTGCCAGCAGCCAAGAGATGGGACTAGCGGGAGGCGAGCAGTACTTC.

This clonotype was seen many times. This chain links TRBV28 with TRBJ2-5; possibly TRBD1 for D (6 bases). Germline V lookup: CDR1 MDHEN, CDR2 SYDVKM. This CDR3 comprises 15 residues. V was clipped by 5 bases and J by 1 base, with 14 bases between them. The CDR3 reads CASSLGGGSQETQYF. The DNA of the CDR3 is TGTGCCAGCAGTCTTGGGGGCGGATCCCAAGAGACCCAGTACTTC.

In its sample, this clonotype was seen many times. V and J are TRBV15 and TRBJ2-7, with 7 bases matching TRBD1. With V trimmed by 4 bases and J by 6 bases, 9 bases remained unmatched. CDR1 LNHNV and CDR2 YYDKDF come from the germline V gene (reference sequence). This CDR3 region has 14 residues. CDR3 residues: CATSIDRVPGEQYF. The CDR3 nucleotides are TGTGCCACCAGCATTGACAGGGTTCCCGGCGAGCAGTACTTC.